Sequencing of this T cell receptor (beta chain) was carried out in a study of cytomegalovirus exposure and HLA in healthy donors (dated 2017 in TCRdb). Regarding the research as a whole: An earlier analysis of some 600 of the donors reported about 280 Gb of sequence data and 100 million to 120 million unique TCR beta sequences obtained from 180 million or so T cells. In a later analysis, previously published TCR beta repertoires from more than 500 donors were re-analyzed and high-resolution HLA genotyping was added so that TCR occurrence patterns could be studied. Roughly five DR-DQ haplotypes were handled as single units for association and clustering because linkage in the cohort was strong. A later genetic analysis took genome-wide SNP genotypes for about 65% of the 666 donors and used that subset as a discovery cohort. An early release covering just under 650 HLA-typed donors comprised approximately 300 gigabases of sequencing data and tens of millions of unique TCR sequences. Donor age, sex, ethnicity and CMV serostatus were compiled together with the repertoire data. Both class I and class II loci were covered by HLA typing, at four-digit resolution. Of the roughly 400 genotyped donors, approximately 82% fell in the genetic ancestry cluster associated with self-reported Caucasian donors. On average, around 230,000 unique TCR beta nucleotide sequences were sequenced per donor among more than 350 genotyped donors of the cohort, with roughly 18% of those sequences being non-productive. The study was designed to test whether signatures of past pathogen exposure could be identified by cataloging public T cell receptors. Every discovery cohort repertoire had been produced on one sequencing platform. In the later analysis, no new phenotypic data were used to find candidate immune exposures; instead, reliance was placed on TCR beta sequences and their occurrence across donors. Using immunosequencing, the study profiled T cell repertoires from approximately 700 subjects and related those repertoires to cytomegalovirus serostatus. To predict cytomegalovirus infection status, the study brought together high-throughput TCR immunosequencing, statistical association of individual TCRs with disease status, and machine learning. In addition to the first cohort of 666 subjects, a separate validation cohort of about 120 different subjects was used. In an earlier analysis of several hundred of the donors, high-throughput TCR beta sequencing was used to judge whether each TCR beta V gene segment behaved as functional or pseudogenic. Typing coverage differed by locus: A, B, C, DRB1 and DQB1 were typed in roughly 620-630 donors, DQA1 in around 500, DPA1 in 600 to 610, and DPB1 in approximately 450. Results and caveats for the whole study, not just this receptor: Most TCR sequences were observed very rarely across donors, whereas some public TCRs were present in many individuals. In an earlier analysis of some 550 of the donors, most TCR beta V segments were observed in productive rearrangements about 87% or about 30% of the time, broadly matching IMGT annotations. For the cohort, immune exposure information was limited to CMV serostatus. According to the authors, the approach could potentially be generalized to other disease states and immunological phenotypes. Some IMGT-functional V segments, including TRBV6-2 and TRBV6-3, could not be told apart with the 87-base-pair reads, so those segments were excluded. Because counts were too low, roughly 16 rarely observed V segments, including chromosome 9 orphons, were excluded from the earlier analysis of about 500 of the donors. A further reported finding was that TCR beta sequences accurately predicted the HLA-A and HLA-B alleles for most subjects in the first cohort. A few of the identified cytomegalovirus-associated TCR beta chains were confirmed in vitro to be specific for cytomegalovirus antigens. In a later genetic analysis, a missense DCLRE1C variant was associated with V-gene and J-gene trimming of TCR beta chains, and the association was replicated in an independent cohort. In a later analysis, HLA-associated TCR beta chains showed more clonal expansion and lower generation probabilities than non-associated chains that were equally common. Assigning TCR associations to individual alleles was difficult when HLA alleles, especially DR and DQ, strongly co-occurred. Cytomegalovirus status was reported to be diagnosed by the classifier with high specificity and sensitivity in both the original and validation cohorts. Only TCR beta chains were sequenced in this cohort, and the absence of alpha or paired-chain data limited detectable features. Because HLA typing was missing for some donors at each locus, association tests included only the typed subset. The sequencing pipeline was judged likely to have produced a cluster of highly shared sequence variants as a technical artifact. A later analysis found that TCR association rates varied across HLA loci, with DRB1 alleles showing the most associated TCRs and HLA-C alleles the fewest. Linkage disequilibrium might explain the correlated functional status among segregating V segments, but an unknown experimental factor could not be ruled out. A later analysis reported that several top co-occurrence clusters appeared linked to parvovirus B19, influenza, CMV and Epstein-Barr virus. A later analysis found that most CMV-associated TCR beta chains appeared HLA-restricted, with HLA associations seemingly driven largely by CMV exposure. Presence/absence analyses assumed roughly uniform sequencing depth across donors, an assumption that may not hold. According to a later genetic analysis, donors in an Asian-associated ancestry cluster had fewer N-insertions in productive TCRs than the approximately 610-donor mean. A later analysis associated about 16,000 TCR beta sequences with specific HLA alleles at a false discovery rate of 0.05. The study gave a list of 150 to 200 TCR beta chains associated with cytomegalovirus.

The cohort was made up of 666 healthy bone marrow donors. At the time of sampling, all cohort members were nominally healthy, though unrecorded immune exposures were likely present. The donor tested CMV seronegative, placing the donor among the approximately 360 seronegative members of the cohort. A peripheral blood sample was provided by each donor, and peripheral blood mononuclear cells were used for TCR beta sequencing. Genomic DNA extraction from the blood cell samples was performed with the Qiagen DNeasy Blood Extraction Kit. The library came from the immunoSEQ multiplex PCR assay. For the multiplex PCR, a mixture combining 60 forward primers for TCR Vbeta segments and 13 reverse primers for TCR Jbeta segments was used. The CDR3 region of rearranged TCR beta genes was amplified from genomic DNA by a multiplex PCR assay. Amplified TCR beta libraries were sequenced as 87-base-pair reads on the Illumina HiSeq System. Processing in the source paper ran as follows. A later analysis counted around 72 million unique TCR beta chains across the 550 to 750 repertoires, and roughly 9.9 million of these chains were shared by at least two donors. Raw reads were error-corrected and collapsed into unique sequences by a nearest-neighbor algorithm in which closely related sequences were merged to remove PCR and sequencing errors. Alignment of CDR3 sequences to IMGT reference sequences was used to assign V, D and J gene segments. Each retained sequence needed at least a six-nucleotide match to both a V gene segment and a J gene segment. Rearrangements were called productive when the CDR3 lacked stop codons and stayed in frame with V and J; all others were non-productive. CDR3 was defined by IMGT convention, running from the second conserved V-encoded cysteine to the conserved J-encoded phenylalanine. In an earlier analysis of around 640 of the donors, sequences lacking an unambiguous match to a single V gene segment were excluded. An earlier analysis of fewer than 650 of the donors classified V segments as functional when productive rearrangements were above 56.7% and as segregating when the standard deviation between donors was above 5%. A statistical classification framework was built to diagnose cytomegalovirus status from the catalog of TCR beta chain sequences. In a later analysis, TCR nucleotide sequences were compared against IMGT/GENE-DB human TR gene sequences so that V and J genes could be assigned. A later analysis assigned CDR3 sequences and most-parsimonious VDJ recombination scenarios with the TCRdist pipeline. In a later analysis, every TCR beta chain was defined by the combination of its CDR3 amino acid sequence and its V-gene family, and reads without a unique V-gene family were dropped. In a later analysis, a few hundred highly shared, low-generation-probability nucleotide sequences were removed to address suspected cross-contamination and a sequencing artifact. A later analysis calculated a clonal expansion index for each public chain from normalized within-repertoire ranks of inferred template counts. In a later analysis, generation probabilities were computed with a VDJ recombination model fitted to out-of-frame rearrangements, and the resulting probabilities were checked against IGoR. In a later analysis, hypergeometric tests were used to score TCR-TCR, TCR-HLA and TCR-CMV co-occurrence, with a repertoire-size bias correction applied to TCR pairs. To estimate false discovery rates, a later analysis permuted the HLA or CMV assignments 20 times. In a later analysis, co-occurring TCRs were grouped with DBSCAN, and TCRdist sequence similarity was added when clustering was performed within HLA-allele-positive subsets. Co-occurrence clustering excluded repertoires with fewer than 30,000 or more than 120,000 public chains, plus five with anomalous nucleotide sharing. TCRdb retrieved this table from immuneACCESS and kept in-frame rearrangements only. Not all clones are present; in checked studies, unresolved V genes account for under half, and no reason is known for the remainder. D and trimming were read from the DNA, whereas the V and J calls and clone size are those reported in that table. This sample is represented by around 130,000 clones; around 75% of them were singletons. The top ten hold 3.1% of the sample.

On this clone itself: Its antigen remains undetermined. The input lacks base qualities; no much larger clone sits a single base away.

Deletion took 2 bases off V and 3 bases off J, with a span of 17 bases between the germline ends. The CDR3 sequence holds 16 residues, the cysteine and phenylalanine included. The retained sequence is limited to the CDR3, 48 bases, with the frame set at the first base. From the germline V gene, CDR1 is MNHEY and CDR2 is SVGAGI. In this chain, TRBV6-5 is recombined with TRBJ2-7, with the D gene too uncertain to name. The sequencing input was PBMCs. The TCR comes from a man in his thirties or forties in good health and CMV-seronegative. The CDR3 sequence is CASSYGPPNQVYEQYF. Read as DNA, the sequence is TGTGCCAGCAGTTACGGTCCACCGAACCAGGTCTACGAGCAGTACTTC.